This is a list of T cell receptor beta chains from one sample in a study of CD4 T cells in relation to SARS-CoV-2 and coronaviruses. Which antigens these TCRs recognize remains unknown. Produced via immunoSEQ multiplex PCR; TCRdb's table is partial and in-frame only. The sample yields about 21,000 clones, roughly 80% seen once. The sequenced sample consisted of CD4+ T cells from PBMCs, cultured in vitro. The receptors were gathered from a human donor in good health. Each CDR3 is given with its conserved first and last residue. Fields, in order: V gene, D gene, J gene, clone size, CDR3 protein, CDR3 DNA. D genes are given only for firm matches. The size field is filled for only some rows; it gives once, few, many or a size class.

TRBV4-1	TRBD1	TRBJ2-7	NA	CASSQVVLGQGIYEQYF	TGCGCCAGCAGCCAAGTCGTGTTAGGACAGGGAATCTACGAGCAGTACTTC
TRBV24-1	TRBD1	TRBJ2-5	NA	CATSETGRTGGGETQYF	TGTGCCACCAGTGAAACCGGGCGGACAGGGGGCGGAGAGACCCAGTACTTC
TRBV6-5	NA	TRBJ1-1	few	CASCGRQPYTEAFF	TGTGCCAGCTGCGGGCGACAGCCGTACACTGAAGCTTTCTTT
TRBV24-1	NA	TRBJ2-2	NA	CATSDLQDWTNTGELFF	TGTGCCACCAGTGATTTGCAGGACTGGACGAACACCGGGGAGCTGTTTTTT
TRBV19	NA	TRBJ1-1	NA	CASSIRIDSEAFF	TGTGCCAGTAGTATCCGGATTGACTCTGAAGCTTTCTTT
TRBV4-1	NA	TRBJ2-5	NA	CASSLAHQETQYF	TGCGCCAGCAGCTTAGCGCACCAAGAGACCCAGTACTTC
TRBV9	TRBD1	TRBJ2-2	NA	CASSVAGTETGELFF	TGTGCCAGCAGCGTAGCAGGGACAGAGACCGGGGAGCTGTTTTTT
TRBV19	NA	TRBJ2-5	NA	CASSIEARTSQETQYF	TGTGCCAGTAGTATAGAAGCAAGGACGTCCCAAGAGACCCAGTACTTC
TRBV30	TRBD1	TRBJ1-2	few	CAWAPHRGQGGYTF	TGTGCCTGGGCCCCACACAGGGGGCAGGGTGGCTACACCTTC
TRBV5-4	NA	TRBJ1-4	NA	CASSLKGTGEKLFF	TGTGCCAGCAGCTTGAAAGGGACGGGGGAAAAACTGTTTTTT
TRBV11-3	TRBD2	TRBJ2-2	few	CASSRSGNVGELFF	TGTGCCAGCAGCCGAAGCGGGAACGTCGGGGAGCTGTTTTTT
TRBV6-5	NA	TRBJ2-5	NA	CASSTGPRETQYF	TGTGCCAGCAGCACAGGACCACGGGAGACCCAGTACTTC
TRBV9	NA	TRBJ1-3	NA	CASSGGSTLADTIYF	TGTGCCAGCAGCGGGGGGAGTACTCTGGCGGACACCATATATTTT
TRBV21-1	NA	TRBJ2-5	NA	CASSKGGWETQYF	TGTGCCAGCAGCAAGGGGGGTTGGGAGACCCAGTACTTC
TRBV6-5	TRBD2	TRBJ2-1	NA	CASLPPSGSYNEQFF	TGTGCCAGCCTCCCTCCTAGCGGCTCCTACAATGAGCAGTTCTTC
TRBV28	NA	TRBJ2-1	NA	CASTINPQNEQFF	TGTGCCAGTACAATCAATCCCCAGAATGAGCAGTTCTTC
TRBV6-5	TRBD2	TRBJ2-1	NA	CASLAAGVVYGEQFF	TGTGCCAGCCTCGCAGCGGGAGTAGTATACGGTGAGCAGTTCTTC
TRBV18	NA	TRBJ2-2	NA	CASSPQRVNTGELFF	TGTGCCAGCTCACCACAGAGAGTGAACACCGGGGAGCTGTTTTTT
TRBV7-6	TRBD2	TRBJ2-3	NA	CASSLRTSGYGSTDTQYF	TGTGCCAGCAGCTTAAGGACTAGCGGGTATGGGAGCACAGATACGCAGTATTTT
TRBV12-3/TRBV12-4	NA	TRBJ2-1	NA	CASSLYNGEQFF	TGTGCCAGCAGTTTATACAACGGGGAGCAGTTCTTC
TRBV7-8	TRBD2	TRBJ2-2	NA	CASSLVEGTSGNSPGELFF	TGTGCCAGCAGCTTAGTAGAGGGGACTAGCGGGAATAGTCCCGGGGAGCTGTTTTTT
TRBV10-3	TRBD1	TRBJ1-2	NA	CASEDRVNGYTF	TGTGCCAGCGAGGACAGGGTTAATGGCTACACCTTC
TRBV19	NA	TRBJ1-5	few	CASSSDGDQPQHF	TGTGCCAGTAGTTCGGACGGTGATCAGCCCCAGCATTTT
TRBV5-1	TRBD2	TRBJ2-7	NA	CASTSGTSGSREEQYF	TGCGCCAGCACCTCCGGGACTAGCGGCTCGCGTGAGGAGCAGTACTTC
TRBV5-1	NA	TRBJ2-2	once	CASSLGLVAATGELFF	TGCGCCAGCAGCTTGGGACTAGTCGCGGCCACCGGGGAGCTGTTTTTT
TRBV11-3	TRBD2	TRBJ2-5	NA	CASSRGLAEGEETQYF	TGTGCCAGCAGCAGGGGACTAGCGGAGGGAGAGGAGACCCAGTACTTC
TRBV28	NA	TRBJ2-1	NA	CASSPDPDNEQFF	TGTGCCAGCAGCCCGGACCCGGACAATGAGCAGTTCTTC
TRBV9	NA	TRBJ1-2	NA	CASSVDIGTGGYTF	TGTGCCAGCAGCGTAGATATAGGGACTGGCGGCTACACCTTC
TRBV9	TRBD1	TRBJ1-6	NA	CASSGGQADSPLHF	TGTGCCAGCAGCGGGGGACAGGCTGATTCACCCCTCCACTTT
TRBV5-4	NA	TRBJ1-1	NA	CASSSWGQLFFF	TGTGCCAGCAGCTCCTGGGGGCAATTGTTCTTCTTT
TRBV19	NA	TRBJ1-5	NA	CASRGGAVSNQPQHF	TGTGCCAGTAGGGGGGGAGCTGTTAGCAATCAGCCCCAGCATTTT
TRBV3-1/TRBV3-2	NA	TRBJ2-3	NA	CASSPGGVDTQYF	TGTGCCAGCAGCCCCGGTGGAGTCGATACGCAGTATTTT
TRBV27	NA	TRBJ2-3	NA	CASSLVTGVSDTQYF	TGTGCCAGCAGTTTGGTGACGGGAGTGAGCGATACGCAGTATTTT
TRBV7-9	TRBD2	TRBJ2-7	few	CASIAQASGPYEQYF	TGTGCCAGCATCGCCCAAGCTAGCGGGCCCTACGAGCAGTACTTC
TRBV6-4	TRBD1	TRBJ1-6	NA	CASRFGQGSPLHF	TGTGCCAGCAGATTCGGACAGGGTTCACCCCTCCACTTT
TRBV5-1	TRBD1	TRBJ1-2	NA	CASSSWDRINYGYTF	TGCGCCAGCAGCTCCTGGGACAGAATTAACTATGGCTACACCTTC
TRBV6-5	NA	TRBJ2-7	NA	CASSVRGIVSYEQYF	TGTGCCAGCAGCGTAAGGGGAATAGTCTCCTACGAGCAGTACTTC